These 27 T cell receptor beta chains originate from one sample sequenced in a study of T cells in Graves' hyperthyroidism and ophthalmopathy. RNA transcripts yielded amplified TCR beta CDR3 regions. HTBI primers were employed in a first-round RT-PCR of the TCR CDR3. TCRdb reprocessed the multiplex PCR reads via MiXCR and lists one record per CDR3 protein. There are 700,000 or so distinct CDR3 sequences in the sample; about 16% occur only once, and under 8.5% lies in the top ten. Source material: blood. The receptors derive from a man between 18 and 35 years old with Graves' hyperthyroidism.

A note on this clonotype: A much more abundant neighbour one base away suggests this may be a read error. The rearrangement joins TRBV12-3 or TRBV12-4 to TRBJ1-5; D not certain. The CDR3 has 15 residues. The DNA of the CDR3 is TGTGCCAGCAGTTTGGTCATGGGTAGCAAGCAGCCCCAGCATTTT. Translating gives CASSLVMGSKQPQHF.

J is TRBJ2-7 and V is TRBV3-1; tentatively, D is TRBD1 or TRBD2 (5 bases each). Trimming left V 7 bases short and J 4 bases short, with 17 bases between. The CDR3 length is 14 residues. The germline V gene encodes CDR1 LGHDT and CDR2 YNNKEL (reference sequence). The CDR3 protein is CASTPGLAAYEQYF. CDR3 nucleotides: TGTGCCAGCACCCCGGGGCTAGCAGCGTACGAGCAGTACTTC.

There are a few counts of this clonotype. This chain joins TRBV4-3 and TRBJ2-7; possibly TRBD1 for D (5 bases). CDR3 length: 14 residues. The germline V and J ends were trimmed by 4 bases and 0 bases, with 10 bases remaining between them. Germline loops: CDR1 LGHNA, CDR2 YSLEER. Here the CDR3 reads CASSPDDSSYEQYF. CDR3 nucleotide sequence: TGCGCCAGCAGCCCAGATGACAGCTCCTACGAGCAGTACTTC.

V gene TRBV27 combines with J gene TRBJ1-2, with TRBD1 matching 10 bases. V shed 8 bases, J shed 0 bases, and the junction held 12 bases outside the gene matches. CDR1 and CDR2 (germline): MNHEY, SMNVEV (reference sequence). The CDR3 covers 17 residues. The CDR3 sequence is CASRPGTGEFPNYGYTF. Written as DNA, the CDR3 is TGTGCCAGCCGACCCGGGACAGGGGAATTCCCTAACTATGGCTACACCTTC.

This clonotype was counted ten times or more. The chain links TRBV18 to TRBJ1-1, with D tentatively TRBD1 (6 bases). The germline V and J ends were trimmed by 6 bases and 6 bases, with 17 bases remaining between them. Germline V gene lookup returns CDR1 KGHSH and CDR2 LQKENI. The CDR3 is 14 amino acids. CDR3 in DNA: TGTGCCAGCTCCAAGGGGGGGGTAAGCTCTGAAGCTTTCTTT. It is translated as CASSKGGVSSEAFF. Using reference TRBV18 and TRBJ1-1 for the parts outside the CDR3, the full variable domain is NAGVMQNPRHLVRRRGQEARLRCSPMKGHSHVYWYRQLPEEGLKFMVYLQKENIIDESGMPKERFSAEFPKEGPSILRIQQVVRGDSAAYFCASSKGGVSSEAFFGQGTRLTVV.

This clonotype occurred many times. This chain uses TRBV2 with TRBJ2-1, with TRBD1 identical over 9 bases. The CDR3 is 14 residues long. Germline CDR1 is SNHLY and CDR2 is FYNNEI. Trimming at V came to 4 bases and at J to 6 bases, leaving 4 bases not matched to a gene. The CDR3 nucleotides are TGTGCCAGCAGTGGATACAGGGGGCTCAATGAGCAGTTCTTC. Amino acid sequence: CASSGYRGLNEQFF.

This chain uses TRBV9 with TRBJ1-1; D not resolved. V lost 4 bases and J 3 bases, leaving 16 bases between the germline ends. There are 15 residues in the CDR3. Germline lookup yields CDR1 SGDLS and CDR2 YYNGEE. The CDR3 loop reads CASSPARGPYTEAFF. For the CDR3, the DNA is TGTGCCAGCAGCCCTGCCCGAGGGCCCTACACTGAAGCTTTCTTT.

This clonotype was seen ten or more times. This chain uses TRBV6-1 with TRBJ2-7, with 7 positions matching TRBD2. In germline, CDR1 is MNHNS, CDR2 SASEGT. V shed 7 bases and J 1 base; nucleotides not matched to a gene: 10. The CDR3 length is 15 residues. The CDR3 reads CASTPRRERSYEQYF. DNA of the CDR3: TGTGCCAGCACGCCAAGGCGGGAGCGATCCTACGAGCAGTACTTC.

The chain couples TRBV7-9 to TRBJ1-1, with D unresolved. CDR1 is SEHNR, CDR2 FQNEAQ, per germline (reference sequence). The ends were cut back, 7 bases at V and 5 bases at J, with 14 bases in the middle. This CDR3 comprises 13 residues. The CDR3 bases are TGTGCCAGCATCATTTTAGGGAAGACTGAAGCTTTCTTT. Translated: CASIILGKTEAFF.

In this sample, this clonotype turned up a few times. CDR3 amino acids: CASSVGQVNYEQYF. The CDR3 DNA reads TGTGCCAGCAGCGTAGGCCAAGTTAACTACGAGCAGTACTTC. The chain couples TRBV9 to TRBJ2-7; D unclear. V was shortened by 0 bases and J by 3 bases, with 10 bases between the two germline ends. The CDR3 runs 14 residues. Germline values: CDR1 SGDLS, CDR2 YYNGEE. The whole variable domain, filled in from reference TRBV9 and TRBJ2-7, reads DSGVTQTPKHLITATGQRVTLRCSPRSGDLSVYWYQQSLDQGLQFLIQYYNGEERAKGNILERFSAQQFPDLHSELNLSSLELGDSALYFCASSVGQVNYEQYFGPGTRLTVT.

This clonotype has more than one count but fewer than ten. The chain joins TRBV5-1 to TRBJ2-7; the D gene is possibly TRBD2 (5 bases). Germline CDR1 reads SGHRS; CDR2 reads YFSETQ. V lost 1 base, J lost 0 bases, and 14 bases lay in between. The CDR3 extends over 16 amino acids. The CDR3 loop is CASSLNGGRGSYEQYF. In DNA form, the CDR3 reads TGCGCCAGCAGCTTGAACGGTGGGAGAGGCTCCTACGAGCAGTACTTC.

This clonotype occurred many times. J is TRBJ2-5 and V is TRBV5-1; 7 positions match TRBD2. The V gene end was trimmed by 0 bases and the J gene end by 2 bases; junction bases not matched to a gene: 4. CDR3 length: 15 residues. CDR1 and CDR2 from the germline V gene are SGHRS and YFSETQ. CDR3 coding DNA: TGCGCCAGCAGCTTGGACCGAGCGGGACAAGAGACCCAGTACTTC. Protein product: CASSLDRAGQETQYF.

The V and J genes are TRBV13 and TRBJ2-7, with 9 bases identical to TRBD1. Per germline, CDR1 PRHDT and CDR2 FYEKMQ (reference sequence). V dropped 9 bases and J dropped 3; count of bases not matched to a gene: 6. The CDR3 sequence is 13 residues long. CDR3 nucleotide sequence: TGTGCCAGTTGTAGGACAGGGGACTACGAGCAGTACTTC. Translated: CASCRTGDYEQYF.

The chain combines TRBV29-1 with TRBJ2-3, with 8 bases aligning to TRBD2. This CDR3 spans 16 amino acids. Trimming removed 3 bases from V and 0 bases from J; junction bases left unmatched: 8. The V gene's germline CDR1 is SQVTM and CDR2 ANQGSEA. CDR3 protein: CSVDRGAGGSTDTQYF. In nucleotides, the CDR3 is TGCAGCGTTGATCGCGGCGCGGGAGGTAGCACAGATACGCAGTATTTT.

This clonotype was found a few times. The chain has TRBV30 and TRBJ1-5; D uncertain. Germline V gene sequence: CDR1 GTSNPN, CDR2 SVGIG (reference sequence). With 0 bases removed from V and 0 bases from J, the gap between germline ends came to 6 bases. This CDR3 is 14 amino acids long. The CDR3 loop reads CAWSVGYSNQPQHF. The CDR3 DNA is TGTGCCTGGAGTGTCGGGTATAGCAATCAGCCCCAGCATTTT.

This clonotype was observed at least ten times. V is TRBV7-2 and J is TRBJ1-5, with D hard to call. V was trimmed by 2 bases and J by 7 bases, leaving 15 bases between them. Germline V gives CDR1 SGHTA, CDR2 FQGNSA. The CDR3 extends over 15 amino acids. In nucleotides, the CDR3 is TGTGCCAGCAGCTTATACCCCCAAGGAGGCCAGCCCCAGCATTTT. This encodes CASSLYPQGGQPQHF. The complete variable domain, with remaining parts taken from reference TRBV7-2 and TRBJ1-5, reads GAGVSQSPSNKVTEKGKDVELRCDPISGHTALYWYRQSLGQGLEFLIYFQGNSAPDKSGLPSDRFSAERTGGSVSTLTIQRTQQEDSAVYLCASSLYPQGGQPQHFGDGTRLSIL.

V gene TRBV20-1 combines with J gene TRBJ1-4; 10 bases are shared with TRBD1. The CDR3 is made up of 15 amino acids. With 4 bases clipped from V and 6 bases from J, the junction kept 8 bases outside the gene matches. CDR1 and CDR2 (germline): DFQATT, SNEGSKA (reference sequence). The CDR3 DNA follows: TGCAGTGCTAAGAAAGCCGGGACAGGGGATGAAAAACTGTTTTTT. Its protein product is CSAKKAGTGDEKLFF.

The gene calls are TRBV4-1 and TRBJ2-7; D may be TRBD1 (7 bases). Trimming shortened V by 6 bases and J by 1 base, and 16 bases separated the two germline ends. Germline V gives CDR1 MGHRA, CDR2 YSYEKL. The CDR3 extends over 15 amino acids. The CDR3: CASRYTQGRSYEQYF. As DNA, the CDR3 is TGCGCCAGCAGGTATACACAGGGGAGGTCCTACGAGCAGTACTTC.

The CDR3 protein is CASSTTAGVTGELFF. The CDR3 DNA reads as TGTGCCAGCAGTACCACAGCGGGAGTTACCGGGGAGCTGTTTTTT. This rearrangement joins TRBV6-2 or TRBV6-3 to TRBJ2-2, with TRBD2 identical over 8 bases. V was clipped by 5 bases and J by 5 bases; unmatched bases: 7. The CDR3 runs 15 residues. Looked up from germline, CDR1 is MNHEY and CDR2 is SVGEGT.

This clonotype was observed a few times. The genes are TRBV2 and TRBJ2-7; D is ambiguous. CDR1 SNHLY and CDR2 FYNNEI come from the germline V gene. Trimming took 3 bases from V and 0 from J, leaving 12 bases between them. This CDR3 is 15 amino acids long. The CDR3 is CASSDPVLSSYEQYF. DNA for the CDR3: TGTGCCAGCAGTGACCCCGTCCTAAGCTCCTACGAGCAGTACTTC.

This clonotype has a count of ten or more. The rearrangement uses TRBV12-3 or TRBV12-4 and TRBJ1-4, with 9 bases identical to TRBD1. Unmatched junction bases numbered 6, after V lost 4 bases and J lost 3 bases. The CDR3 runs to 16 residues. The chain's CDR3 is CASSSGTGLSNEKLFF. The CDR3 DNA sequence: TGTGCCAGCAGTTCCGGGACAGGGTTGTCTAATGAAAAACTGTTTTTT.

This clonotype was observed many times. The chain uses TRBV7-9 and TRBJ1-1; no reliable D call. The V and J ends lost 5 bases and 5 bases respectively, with 15 bases between them. Germline values: CDR1 SEHNR, CDR2 FQNEAQ (reference sequence). This CDR3 comprises 14 residues. CDR3 in amino acids: CASSLQASKTEAFF. The CDR3 DNA reads TGTGCCAGCAGCCTCCAGGCCTCGAAGACTGAAGCTTTCTTT.

The chain is built from TRBV7-6 and TRBJ2-1; possibly TRBD1 for D (5 bases). CDR1 is SGHVS, CDR2 FNYEAQ, per germline. This CDR3 region has 18 residues. With 2 bases removed from V and 2 bases from J, the gap between germline ends came to 19 bases. CDR3 sequence (DNA): TGTGCCAGCAGCTTATCGGCTCCGACAGTACTCACCTACAATGAGCAGTTCTTC. The encoded protein is CASSLSAPTVLTYNEQFF.

This clonotype appeared a few times. This chain connects TRBV29-1 to TRBJ1-2; no clear D. Germline V gene data show CDR1 as SQVTM and CDR2 as ANQGSEA. The CDR3 has 11 residues. CDR3 sequence (DNA): TGCAGTTACGTGGGTGTCTATGGCTACACCTTC. Translating it yields CSYVGVYGYTF.

This clonotype was counted a few times. This chain's CDR3 is CASSWREGSYNEQFF. CDR3 nucleotide sequence: TGTGCCAGCAGTTGGCGGGAGGGTTCCTACAATGAGCAGTTCTTC. This chain uses TRBV2 with TRBJ2-1; TRBD2 matches at 9 bases. Per germline, CDR1 SNHLY and CDR2 FYNNEI. The CDR3 runs to 15 residues. V shed 5 bases and J 1 base; nucleotides not matched to a gene: 3.

There are many counts of this clonotype. The chain joins TRBV28 to TRBJ1-2; D is perhaps TRBD1 (5 bases). V shed 2 bases and J shed 8 bases, with 15 bases lying between them. CDR1 and CDR2 (germline): MDHEN, SYDVKM. This CDR3 is 14 amino acids long. The CDR3: CASSLGGGIRGYTF. The DNA for the CDR3 is TGTGCCAGCAGTTTAGGGGGGGGGATACGCGGCTACACCTTC.

This clonotype was counted ten times or more. CDR3 loop: CASSPWDRPDTQYF. The CDR3 DNA is TGTGCCAGCAGTCCCTGGGACAGGCCAGATACGCAGTATTTT. This rearrangement joins TRBV28 to TRBJ2-3; 8 nucleotides align to TRBD1. V trimming: 5 bases; J trimming: 4 bases; junction bases outside the gene matches: 5. The germline V gene has CDR1 MDHEN and CDR2 SYDVKM. This CDR3 is 14 amino acids long.